Listed here is a single T cell receptor (beta chain). The antigen is not known. V gave up 10 bases and J gave up 1 base; unmatched junction bases: 4. The CDR3 is 13 residues long. In germline, CDR1 is SNHLY, CDR2 FYNNEI. The PCR contained 60 Vbeta and 13 Jbeta primers. Here immunoSEQ multiplex PCR was the method, and the copy in TCRdb shows in-frame clones only, minus some. The sample shows 150,000 to 200,000 clones, about 65% of them seen only once. The entry originates in a study of cytomegalovirus exposure and HLA in healthy donors. Overall study results and limits: Reported results showed that the classifier diagnosed cytomegalovirus status with high specificity and sensitivity.

Sequencing was carried out using PBMCs. This rearrangement joins TRBV2 to TRBJ1-1; TRBD1 matches 9 bases. The receptor comes from a man aged 40-49 years in good health and CMV-seropositive. The CDR3 loop is CATKTGGNTEAFF. The DNA of the CDR3 is TGTGCCACCAAGACAGGGGGGAACACTGAAGCTTTCTTT.